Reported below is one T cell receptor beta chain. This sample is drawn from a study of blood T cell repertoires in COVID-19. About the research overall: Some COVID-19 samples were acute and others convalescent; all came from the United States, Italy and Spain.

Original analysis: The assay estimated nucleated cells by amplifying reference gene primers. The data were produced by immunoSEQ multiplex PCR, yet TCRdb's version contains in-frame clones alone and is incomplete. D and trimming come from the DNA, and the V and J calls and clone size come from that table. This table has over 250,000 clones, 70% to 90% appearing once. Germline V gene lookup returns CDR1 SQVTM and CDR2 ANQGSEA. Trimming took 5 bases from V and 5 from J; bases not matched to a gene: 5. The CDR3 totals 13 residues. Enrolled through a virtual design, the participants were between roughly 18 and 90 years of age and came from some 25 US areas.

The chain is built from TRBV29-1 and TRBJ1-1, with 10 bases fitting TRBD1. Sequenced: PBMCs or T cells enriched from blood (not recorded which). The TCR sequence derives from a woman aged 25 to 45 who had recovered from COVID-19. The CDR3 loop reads CSVPGQGRTEAFF. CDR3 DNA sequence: TGCAGCGTTCCGGGACAGGGGAGAACTGAAGCTTTCTTT.